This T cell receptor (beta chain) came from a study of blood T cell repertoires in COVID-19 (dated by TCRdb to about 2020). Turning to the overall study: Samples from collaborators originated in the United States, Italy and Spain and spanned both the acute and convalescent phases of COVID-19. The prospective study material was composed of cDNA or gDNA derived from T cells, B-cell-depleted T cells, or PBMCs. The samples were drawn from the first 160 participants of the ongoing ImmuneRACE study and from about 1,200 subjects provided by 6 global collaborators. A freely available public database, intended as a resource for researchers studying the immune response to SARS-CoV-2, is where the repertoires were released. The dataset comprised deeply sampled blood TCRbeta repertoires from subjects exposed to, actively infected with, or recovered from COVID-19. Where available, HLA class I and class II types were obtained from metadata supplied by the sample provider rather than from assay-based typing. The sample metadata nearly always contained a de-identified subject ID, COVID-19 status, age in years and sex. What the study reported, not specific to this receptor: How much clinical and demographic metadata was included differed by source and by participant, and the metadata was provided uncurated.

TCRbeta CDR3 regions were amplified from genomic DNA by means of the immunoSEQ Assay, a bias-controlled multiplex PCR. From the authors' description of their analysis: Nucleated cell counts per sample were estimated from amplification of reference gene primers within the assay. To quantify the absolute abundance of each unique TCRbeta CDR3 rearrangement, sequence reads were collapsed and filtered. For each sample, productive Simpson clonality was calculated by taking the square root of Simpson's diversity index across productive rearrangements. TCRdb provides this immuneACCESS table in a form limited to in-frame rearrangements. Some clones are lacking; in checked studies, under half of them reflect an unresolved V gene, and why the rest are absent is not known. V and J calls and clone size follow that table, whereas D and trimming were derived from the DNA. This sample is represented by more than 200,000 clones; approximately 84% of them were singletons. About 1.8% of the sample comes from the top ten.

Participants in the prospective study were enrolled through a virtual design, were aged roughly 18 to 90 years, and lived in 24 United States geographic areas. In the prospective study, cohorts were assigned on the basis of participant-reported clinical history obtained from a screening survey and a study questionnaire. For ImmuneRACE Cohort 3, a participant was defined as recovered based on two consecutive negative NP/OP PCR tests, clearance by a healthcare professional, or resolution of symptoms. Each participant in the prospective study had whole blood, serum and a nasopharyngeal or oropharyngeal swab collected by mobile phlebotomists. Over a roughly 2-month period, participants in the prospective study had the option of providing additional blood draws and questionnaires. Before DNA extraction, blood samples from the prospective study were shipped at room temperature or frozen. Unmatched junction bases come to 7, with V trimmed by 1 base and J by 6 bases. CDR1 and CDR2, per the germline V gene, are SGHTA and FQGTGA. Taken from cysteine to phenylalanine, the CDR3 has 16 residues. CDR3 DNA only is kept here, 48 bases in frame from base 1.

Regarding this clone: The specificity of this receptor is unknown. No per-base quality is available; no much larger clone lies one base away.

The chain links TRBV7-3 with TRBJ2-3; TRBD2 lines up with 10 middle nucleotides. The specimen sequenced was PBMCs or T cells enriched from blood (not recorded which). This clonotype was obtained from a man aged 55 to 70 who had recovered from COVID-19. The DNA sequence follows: TGTGCCAGCAGCTTAATTGGTAGCGGGGGGCTCGATACGCAGTATTTT. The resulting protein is CASSLIGSGGLDTQYF. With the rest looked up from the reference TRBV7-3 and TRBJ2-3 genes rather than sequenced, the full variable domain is GAGVSQTPSNKVTEKGKYVELRCDPISGHTALYWYRQSLGQGPEFLIYFQGTGAADDSGLPNDRFFAVRPEGSVSTLKIQRTERGDSAVYLCASSLIGSGGLDTQYFGPGTRLTVL.